This T cell receptor (beta chain) was captured by sequencing in a study of T cell clusters in autoimmune cytopenias. One tube held mixed TRB-A and TRB-B primer pools for touch-down PCR. No DNA is given; TCRdb re-called the multiplex PCR reads and lists each CDR3 protein once. Its table records about 11,000 distinct CDR3 sequences. TRB was amplified from roughly 0.25 ug of peripheral blood genomic DNA per sample. The CDR3 has 18 residues. Germline V gene lookup returns CDR1 SGHDT and CDR2 YYEEEE. Another study also made use of these data, one on T cell repertoires in aging, cancer and after chemotherapy.

The TCR originated in a human donor in good health. V is TRBV5-6 and J is TRBJ1-2; TCRdb returns TRBD1, unconfirmable since there is no DNA. The sequencing sample was made of peripheral blood. CDR3 loop: CASSFGKVVSGAFYGYTF.